This paragraph reports one T cell receptor (beta chain). The specificity of this receptor is unknown. Nothing much larger sits one base from this clone, and base qualities are not available. In the prospective study, participants were 18 to 89 years old, resided in about two dozen geographic areas of the United States, and were enrolled through a virtual design. Cohort assignment in the prospective study relied on participant-reported clinical history from a screening survey and a study questionnaire. For ImmuneRACE Cohort 3, a participant was defined as recovered based on two consecutive negative NP/OP PCR tests, clearance by a healthcare professional, or resolution of symptoms. In the prospective study, mobile phlebotomists collected whole blood, serum and a nasopharyngeal or oropharyngeal swab from each participant. Prospective study participants could optionally give additional blood draws and questionnaires over an approximately 2-month period. Before DNA extraction, prospective study blood samples were shipped either frozen or at room temperature.

Per the germline V gene, MDHEN is the CDR1 and SYDVKM is the CDR2. The CDR3 numbers 14 residues from cysteine through phenylalanine. Only the CDR3 region is kept as DNA, spanning 42 bases read in frame from base 1. After removal of 8 bases from V and 2 bases from J, the junction retains 8 bases not matched to a gene. The entry originates in a study of blood T cell repertoires in COVID-19 (dated by TCRdb to the early 2020s). About the investigation overall: The collaborator samples originated in the United States, Italy and Spain and spanned the acute and convalescent phases of COVID-19. The prospective study material was composed of cDNA or gDNA derived from T cells, B-cell-depleted T cells, or PBMCs. The dataset comprised deeply sampled blood TCRbeta repertoires from subjects exposed to, actively infected with, or recovered from COVID-19. The repertoires were released in a freely available public database meant as a resource for research on the immune response to SARS-CoV-2. Samples came from the ongoing ImmuneRACE study (first 160 participants) plus 1,254 subjects from 6 global collaborators. Sample metadata almost always included a de-identified subject ID, COVID-19 status, age in years and sex. Where available, HLA class I and class II types were taken from metadata supplied by the sample provider and were not determined by assay-based typing.

Study-wide conclusions, independent of this receptor: The quantity of clinical and demographic metadata differed by source and by participant and was supplied without curation.

TCRbeta CDR3 regions were amplified from genomic DNA using the immunoSEQ Assay, a bias-controlled multiplex PCR. As for how the authors treated the data: The number of nucleated cells in each sample was estimated from the amplification of reference gene primers within the assay. To quantify the absolute abundance of each unique TCRbeta CDR3 rearrangement, sequence reads were collapsed and filtered. Productive Simpson clonality was computed per sample as the square root of Simpson's diversity index over productive rearrangements. The immuneACCESS repertoire file appears here via TCRdb, limited to in-frame rearrangements. These files lack a portion of the clones; in checked studies, under half of the deficit traces to unresolved V genes, and the cause of the others is not known. V and J calls and clone size follow that table, whereas D and trimming were derived from the DNA. In this sample the table shows some 180,000 clones, 75% to 90% of which occur a single time. 6.2% of the sample is held by the ten biggest clonotypes.

The receptor was isolated from a man aged 35-49 years who had recovered from COVID-19. The rearrangement joined TRBV28 to TRBJ2-5, and TRBD2 matches 7 of the central bases. Sequencing was carried out using PBMCs or T cells enriched from blood (not recorded which). The nucleotide sequence is TGTGCCAGCGGGGGGGGAGCGGGACAAGAGACCCAGTACTTC. This yields the protein CASGGGAGQETQYF.